A single sample is the source of the 12 T cell receptor beta chains below, sequenced in a study of control samples from healthy donors and cancer patients (dated by TCRdb to 2018 to 2021). Library generation was performed with the immunoSEQ multiplex PCR assay. TCRdb limited this immuneACCESS table to in-frame rearrangements with V and J called. A share of clones is missing; checked studies link under half to unresolved V genes, and the rest is unexplained. The sample data list about 180,000 clones, and approximately 92% of these were observed just once. The ten largest clones take up approximately 1.4% of the sample. The sample comprised blood. Receptors originate from a man under 40 in good health.

This chain connects TRBV30 to TRBJ2-1; 8 positions agree with TRBD2. Germline CDR1 and CDR2: GTSNPN and SVGIG (reference sequence). The V segment lost 2 bases and the J segment 7 bases; nucleotides outside the gene matches: 1. CDR3 size: 12 residues. The CDR3 DNA is TGTGCCTGGAGTAGACTAGCGAATGAGCAGTTCTTC. It translates to CAWSRLANEQFF.

The chain is built from TRBV4-2 and TRBJ1-3; 8 bases match TRBD1. Germline V gene sequence: CDR1 LGHNA, CDR2 YNFKEQ. This CDR3 is built from 18 residues. V shed 0 bases, J shed 0 bases, and the junction held 7 bases outside the gene matches. The CDR3 DNA reads as TGTGCCAGCAGCCAAGAATCTGGACAGGGATTCTCTGGAAACACCATATATTTT. This gives the protein CASSQESGQGFSGNTIYF.

The chain links TRBV4-2 to TRBJ2-7; the D gene is possibly TRBD2 (6 bases). Trimming took off 0 bases at V and 7 bases at J, with 13 bases between the two ends. Germline values: CDR1 LGHNA, CDR2 YNFKEQ. The CDR3 totals 14 residues. The CDR3 here is CASSQDQAGREQYF. CDR3 nucleotides: TGTGCCAGCAGCCAAGATCAGGCGGGGCGGGAGCAGTACTTC.

This clone was detected only once. This rearrangement joins TRBV10-3 to TRBJ1-1; D not resolved. With 4 bases removed from V and 0 bases from J, the gap between germline ends came to 15 bases. The CDR3 consists of 16 residues. CDR1 is ENHRY and CDR2 is SYGVKD in the germline V gene. CDR3 sequence: CAISAYNRALNTEAFF. The CDR3 coding sequence is TGTGCCATCAGTGCCTACAATCGCGCGTTGAACACTGAAGCTTTCTTT.

The rearrangement joins TRBV29-1 to TRBJ1-6; 8 bases align to TRBD1. V was clipped by 5 bases and J by 14 bases; unmatched bases: 11. Germline loops: CDR1 SQVTM, CDR2 ANQGSEA. The CDR3 is 13 residues long. The CDR3 region has the DNA TGCAGCGTTCAGACAGGGGCGAAAGGGACCCTCCACTTT. It specifies CSVQTGAKGTLHF.

The CDR3 here is CAWSVQDYYEQFF. The CDR3 bases are TGTGCCTGGAGTGTCCAGGATTACTATGAGCAGTTCTTC. The J gene is TRBJ2-1, the V gene TRBV30; D gene ambiguous. The CDR3 extends over 13 amino acids. The V end lost 0 bases, the J end lost 8 bases, and 11 bases lay between the germline ends. Per the germline V gene, CDR1 is GTSNPN and CDR2 is SVGIG (reference sequence).

The CDR3 region has the DNA TGTGCCAGCAGCTTGGTGTCTAGCTCGGGCTACGAGCAGTACTTC. Its translation: CASSLVSSSGYEQYF. The V and J genes are TRBV5-4 and TRBJ2-7; possible D gene TRBD2, 5 bases. V lost 0 bases, J lost 3 bases, and 13 bases lay in between. Germline lookup yields CDR1 SGHNT and CDR2 YYREEE (reference sequence). The CDR3 runs 15 residues.

The chain is built from TRBV28 and TRBJ2-3; perhaps TRBD2 as D (6 bases). Germline lookup yields CDR1 MDHEN and CDR2 SYDVKM. The CDR3 extends over 15 amino acids. V was trimmed by 7 bases and J by 1 base, leaving 15 bases between them. CDR3 nucleotides: TGTGCCAGCACCCCGGGGGTGCGGCGCACAGATACGCAGTATTTT. It codes for CASTPGVRRTDTQYF.

This chain links TRBV19 with TRBJ1-2; no clear D gene. Germline V gene sequence: CDR1 LNHDA, CDR2 SQIVND (reference sequence). Trimming removed 1 base from V and 1 base from J, with 10 bases in between. This CDR3 is built from 15 residues. The CDR3 bases are TGTGCCAGTAGTATAGTCCTACGGGGTAACTATGGCTACACCTTC. It translates to CASSIVLRGNYGYTF.

This chain joins TRBV6-5 and TRBJ1-6; D uncertain. Looked up from germline, CDR1 is MNHEY and CDR2 is SVGAGI. The CDR3 is made up of 13 amino acids. V was trimmed by 7 bases and J by 9 bases, leaving 13 bases between them. The CDR3 loop is CASTSADRSPLHF. The CDR3 DNA is TGTGCCAGCACATCAGCAGACCGTTCACCCCTCCACTTT.

The chain employs TRBV5-6 and TRBJ1-4; D might be TRBD1 (5 bases). Germline-derived CDR1 and CDR2 are SGHDT and YYEEEE. The CDR3 has 14 residues. V gave up 2 bases and J gave up 3 bases, with 8 bases separating them. CDR3 DNA: TGTGCCAGCAGCTTCGGGGCGGCTAATGAAAAACTGTTTTTT. It yields the protein CASSFGAANEKLFF.

V and J are TRBV27 and TRBJ2-7; TRBD2 might be the D (5 bases). Germline loops: CDR1 MNHEY, CDR2 SMNVEV (reference sequence). The CDR3 extends over 13 amino acids. V shed 6 bases and J shed 3 bases, with 12 bases lying between them. In nucleotides, the CDR3 is TGTGCCAGCAGGTGGACTGCCGGCTACGAGCAGTACTTC. Translation gives CASRWTAGYEQYF.